This T cell receptor (beta chain) stems from a study of post-analysis software for immune sequencing data. Notes on the study in general: Significantly lower normalized Chao1 diversity was seen in multiple sclerosis patients than in controls. Five TRBV segments appeared more often in patients than in controls, and TRBV5-6, TRBV5-1 and TRBV20-1 were among these.

V dropped 6 bases and J dropped 3 bases, with 15 bases sitting between them. Germline-derived CDR1 and CDR2 are SNHLY and FYNNEI. This CDR3 has 15 amino acids. Regarding this clonotype: What it binds is not known.

Prepared libraries of TCR beta cDNA carried unique molecular identifiers. T cells numbering roughly 1 to 10 million yielded approximately 500,000 cDNA molecules. Via MiXCR, TCRdb re-called the PCR reads, giving one row per CDR3 protein. The profile shows roughly 540,000 distinct CDR3 sequences, about a third of them singletons. The V and J genes are TRBV2 and TRBJ1-5, with TRBD1 as a possible D gene (5 bases). Sequenced material: blood. The TCR was taken from a girl between 2 and 17 years old with multiple sclerosis. The CDR3 loop is CASSPTVSLNQPQHF. CDR3 DNA sequence: TGTGCCAGCAGCCCGACAGTTAGTCTCAATCAGCCCCAGCATTTT.